This T cell receptor beta chain was obtained from a study of brain metastases from non-small cell lung cancer (dated by TCRdb to between 2017 and 2020). Broadly, across the study: The study profiled the immune microenvironment of paired resected primary tumors and brain metastases from non-small-cell lung cancer patients.

Library preparation used the immunoSEQ multiplex PCR assay. T-cell receptor beta chain repertoire sequencing was performed alongside a 770-gene immune expression panel. Not all clones reach the TCRdb copy of this immuneACCESS table, which keeps in-frame sequences only. Checked studies attribute under half of the gap to unresolved V genes and leave the rest unexplained. The sample yields some 710 clones; over 75% were counted once. The ten biggest clones cover around 9.9% of the sample. A cohort of 35 to 45 patients with surgically resected non-small-cell lung cancer, for whom both primary tumor and brain metastasis specimens were available, was included. Turning to this clone: It has no known antigen specificity. No quality values exist for individual bases; no much larger clone is one base distant.

The sequenced sample consisted of tumor-adjacent normal tissue. The receptor's source is a donor at least 40 years old with non-small cell lung cancer.

In nucleotide form, the sequence is TGTGCCTGGAGTGTACGGGAGGCCATGAACACTGAAGCTTTCTTT. This yields the protein CAWSVREAMNTEAFF. The rearrangement joined TRBV30 to TRBJ1-1; too little of a D gene remains to name it. CDR1 GTSNPN and CDR2 SVGIG are derived from the germline V gene (reference sequence). The V end loses 0 bases and the J end loses 0 bases, and a stretch of 11 bases separates them. From the cysteine through the phenylalanine, the CDR3 covers 15 amino acids. Here the CDR3 DNA is all that survives: 45 bases in frame from base 1.